This TCR beta chain appears in the sequencing data of a study of shared clonotypes between healthy human individuals. Data came from immunoSEQ multiplex PCR; TCRdb stores just in-frame clones and leaves some out. The table has under 850,000 clones, about 92% seen once. Worth noting for this clone: Its antigen is as yet unknown.

CD8 cells regarded as naive lacked CD45RO, were positively chosen for CCR7, and omitted terminally differentiated effector memory CD45RA+ cells. V lost 4 bases and J 0 bases, leaving 7 bases between the germline ends. CDR1 and CDR2 from the germline V gene are MGHDK and SYGVNS. The CDR3 sequence is 13 residues long. General study points: Rarefaction showed sorted-subset sequencing was incomplete despite large depth. Naive CD4 clonotypes were shared across a few donors at 4.5% to 6.5%.

This sequence was found in a man younger than 40 in good health. The chain couples TRBV25-1 to TRBJ2-7, with D unresolved. Sequencing input: naive CD8+ T cells sorted from blood. CDR3 nucleotide sequence: TGTGCCAGCAGTGTGCCTAGCTCCTACGAGCAGTACTTC. Protein sequence: CASSVPSSYEQYF.